Given below is one T cell receptor (beta chain) in context. Its matching antigen is unknown. The V end lost 1 base, the J end lost 4 bases, and 10 bases lay between the germline ends. The CDR3 totals 15 residues. Germline CDR1 and CDR2: SEHNR and FQNEAQ (reference sequence). The data originate from a study of long-term antiretroviral therapy in people with HIV. Study conclusions and caveats: Against controls, HIV repertoires showed narrower ranges of CDR3 length. Nothing was known about ART adherence, viral resistance or changes in therapy.

The assay used was immunoSEQ (version v3.0), run at survey level. Sequenced by immunoSEQ multiplex PCR; TCRdb stores in-frame clones only, minus some. The sample yields 30,000 to 40,000 clones, roughly 80% seen once. The sequencing here drew on unsorted PBMCs, taken 0.4 years before starting antiretroviral therapy. This chain connects TRBV7-9 to TRBJ1-4; perhaps TRBD1 as D (6 bases). The sequence came from a man in his late teens or twenties with HIV. CDR3 coding DNA: TGTGCCAGCAGCTTAGAGGGGGGAAATAATGAAAAACTGTTTTTT. Amino acid sequence: CASSLEGGNNEKLFF.